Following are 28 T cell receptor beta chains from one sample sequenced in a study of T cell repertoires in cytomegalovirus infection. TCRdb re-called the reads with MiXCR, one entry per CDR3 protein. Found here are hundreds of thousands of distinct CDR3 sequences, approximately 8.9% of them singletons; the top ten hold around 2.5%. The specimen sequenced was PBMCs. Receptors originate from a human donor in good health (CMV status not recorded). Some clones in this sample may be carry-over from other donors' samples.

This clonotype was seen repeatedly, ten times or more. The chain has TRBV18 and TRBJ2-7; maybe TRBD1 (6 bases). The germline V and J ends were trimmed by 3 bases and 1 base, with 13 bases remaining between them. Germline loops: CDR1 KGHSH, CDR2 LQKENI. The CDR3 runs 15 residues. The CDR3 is CASSPTGSGSYEQYV. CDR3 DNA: TGTGCCAGCTCACCCACAGGGAGCGGATCCTACGAGCAGTACGTC.

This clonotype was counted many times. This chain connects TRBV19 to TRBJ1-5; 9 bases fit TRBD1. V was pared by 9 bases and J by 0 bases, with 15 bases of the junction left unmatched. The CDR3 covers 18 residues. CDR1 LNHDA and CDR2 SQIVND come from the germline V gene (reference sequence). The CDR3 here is CASATGGTFKYSNQPQHF. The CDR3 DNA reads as TGTGCCAGCGCCACAGGGGGCACTTTCAAATATAGCAATCAGCCCCAGCATTTT.

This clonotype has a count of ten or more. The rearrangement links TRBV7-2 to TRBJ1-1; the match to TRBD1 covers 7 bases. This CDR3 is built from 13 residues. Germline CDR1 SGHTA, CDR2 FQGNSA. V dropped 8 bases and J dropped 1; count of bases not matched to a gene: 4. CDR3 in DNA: TGTGCCAGCGGTAGGGGGCGGAACACTGAAGCTTTCTTT. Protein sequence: CASGRGRNTEAFF. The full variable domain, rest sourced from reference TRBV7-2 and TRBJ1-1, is GAGVSQSPSNKVTEKGKDVELRCDPISGHTALYWYRQSLGQGLEFLIYFQGNSAPDKSGLPSDRFSAERTGGSVSTLTIQRTQQEDSAVYLCASGRGRNTEAFFGQGTRLTVV.

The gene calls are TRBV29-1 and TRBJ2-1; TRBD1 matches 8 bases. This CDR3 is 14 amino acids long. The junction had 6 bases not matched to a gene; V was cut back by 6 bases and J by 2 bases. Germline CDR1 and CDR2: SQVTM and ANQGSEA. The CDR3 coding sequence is TGCAGCGTCGCTAGACAGGGGCCCTACAATGAGCAGTTCTTC. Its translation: CSVARQGPYNEQFF.

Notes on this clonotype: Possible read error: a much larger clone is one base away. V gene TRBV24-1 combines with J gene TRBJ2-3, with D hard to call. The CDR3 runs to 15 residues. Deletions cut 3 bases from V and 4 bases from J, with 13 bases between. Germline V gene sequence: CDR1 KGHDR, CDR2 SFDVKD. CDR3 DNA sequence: TGTGCCACCAGTGATCCCGGCCGGCACGCAGATACGCAGTATTTT. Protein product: CATSDPGRHADTQYF.

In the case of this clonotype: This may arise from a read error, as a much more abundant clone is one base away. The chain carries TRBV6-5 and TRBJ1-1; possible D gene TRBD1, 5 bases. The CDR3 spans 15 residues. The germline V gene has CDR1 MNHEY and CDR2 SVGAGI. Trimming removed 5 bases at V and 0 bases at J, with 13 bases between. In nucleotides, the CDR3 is TGTGCCAGCAGTAGCAACAGGAATATGAACACTGAAGCTTTCTTT. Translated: CASSSNRNMNTEAFF.

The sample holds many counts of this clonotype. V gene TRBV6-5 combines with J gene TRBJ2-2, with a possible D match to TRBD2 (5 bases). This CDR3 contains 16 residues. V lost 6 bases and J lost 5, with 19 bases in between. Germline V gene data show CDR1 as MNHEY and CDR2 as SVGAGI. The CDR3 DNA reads TGTGCCAGCAGGCTCGGGGAAATACCCGTGACCGGGGAGCTGTTTTTT. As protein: CASRLGEIPVTGELFF.

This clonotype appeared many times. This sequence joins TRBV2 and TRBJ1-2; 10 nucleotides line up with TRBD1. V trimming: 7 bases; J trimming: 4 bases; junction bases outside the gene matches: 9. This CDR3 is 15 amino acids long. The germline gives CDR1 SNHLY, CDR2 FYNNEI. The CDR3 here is CASKSTGGDLYGYTF. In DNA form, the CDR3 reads TGTGCCAGCAAATCGACAGGGGGCGACCTCTATGGCTACACCTTC.

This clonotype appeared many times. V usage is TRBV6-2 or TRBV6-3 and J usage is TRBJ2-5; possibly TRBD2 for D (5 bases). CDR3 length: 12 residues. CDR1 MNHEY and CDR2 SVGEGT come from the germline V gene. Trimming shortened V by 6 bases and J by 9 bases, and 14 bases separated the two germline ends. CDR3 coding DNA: TGTGCCAGCAGAGCGGACCGCTGGTCCCAGTACTTC. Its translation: CASRADRWSQYF.

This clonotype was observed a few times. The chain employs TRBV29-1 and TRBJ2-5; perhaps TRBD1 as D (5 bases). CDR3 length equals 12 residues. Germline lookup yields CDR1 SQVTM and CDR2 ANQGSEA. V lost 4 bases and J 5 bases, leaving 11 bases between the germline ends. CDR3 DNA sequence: TGCAGCGTTGCTAGGGGCGCGGAGACCCAGTACTTC. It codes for CSVARGAETQYF. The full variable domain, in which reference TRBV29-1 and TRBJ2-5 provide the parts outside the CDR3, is SAVISQKPSRDICQRGTSLTIQCQVDSQVTMMFWYRQQPGQSLTLIATANQGSEATYESGFVIDKFPISRPNLTFSTLTVSNMSPEDSSIYLCSVARGAETQYFGPGTRLLVL.

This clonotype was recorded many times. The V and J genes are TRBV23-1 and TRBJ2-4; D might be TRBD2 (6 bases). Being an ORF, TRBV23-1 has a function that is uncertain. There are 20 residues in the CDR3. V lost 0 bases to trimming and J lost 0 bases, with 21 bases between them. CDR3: CASSQSAGIVSPLAKNIQYF. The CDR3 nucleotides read TGCGCCAGCAGTCAATCTGCGGGGATCGTGTCCCCCTTAGCCAAAAACATTCAGTACTTC.

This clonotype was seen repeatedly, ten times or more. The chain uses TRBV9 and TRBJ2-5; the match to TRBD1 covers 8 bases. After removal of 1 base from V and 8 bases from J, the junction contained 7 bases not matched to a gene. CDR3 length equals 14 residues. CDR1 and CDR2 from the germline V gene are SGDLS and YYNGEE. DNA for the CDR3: TGTGCCAGCAGCGTACTGGAGACAGGGGTTACCCAGTACTTC. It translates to CASSVLETGVTQYF.

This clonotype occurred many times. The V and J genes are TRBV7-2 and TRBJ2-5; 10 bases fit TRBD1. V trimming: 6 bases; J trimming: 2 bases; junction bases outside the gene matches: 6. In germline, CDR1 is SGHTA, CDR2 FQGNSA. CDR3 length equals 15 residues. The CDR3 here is CASSSGTGVQETQYF. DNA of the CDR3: TGTGCCAGCAGTTCAGGGACAGGGGTACAAGAGACCCAGTACTTC.

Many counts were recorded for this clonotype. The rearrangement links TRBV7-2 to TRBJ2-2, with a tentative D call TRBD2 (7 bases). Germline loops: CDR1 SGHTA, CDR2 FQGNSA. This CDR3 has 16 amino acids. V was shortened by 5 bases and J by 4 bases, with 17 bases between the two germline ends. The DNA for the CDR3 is TGTGCCAGCAGCCCCAGAGGGGGGGCCGGCACCGGGGAGCTGTTTTTT. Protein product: CASSPRGGAGTGELFF.

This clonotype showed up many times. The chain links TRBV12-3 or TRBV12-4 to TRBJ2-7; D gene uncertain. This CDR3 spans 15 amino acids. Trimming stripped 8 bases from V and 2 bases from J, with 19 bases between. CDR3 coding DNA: TGTGCCAGCGGGCCCAACCGGGTTATGACCTACGAGCAGTACTTC. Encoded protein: CASGPNRVMTYEQYF.

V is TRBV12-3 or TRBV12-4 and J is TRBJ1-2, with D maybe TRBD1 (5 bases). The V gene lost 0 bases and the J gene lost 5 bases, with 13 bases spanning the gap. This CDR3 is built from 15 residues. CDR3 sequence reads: CASSLAGTDRYGYTF. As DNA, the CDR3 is TGTGCCAGCAGTTTAGCGGGGACGGATCGATATGGCTACACCTTC.

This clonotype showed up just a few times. The CDR3 DNA sequence: TGTGCCAGCAGTTTCCAAGGGGACAGGGGCTCTGAAGCTTTCTTT. The encoded protein is CASSFQGDRGSEAFF. J is TRBJ1-1 and V is TRBV6-2 or TRBV6-3; 10 bases agree with TRBD1. The junction had 8 bases not matched to a gene; V was cut back by 4 bases and J by 6 bases. From germline, CDR1 is MNHEY and CDR2 SVGEGT. This CDR3 region has 15 residues.

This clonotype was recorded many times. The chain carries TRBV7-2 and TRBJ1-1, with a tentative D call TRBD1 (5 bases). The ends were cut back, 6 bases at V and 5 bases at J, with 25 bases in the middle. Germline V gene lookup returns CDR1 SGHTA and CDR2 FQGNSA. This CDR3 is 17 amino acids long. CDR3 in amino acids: CASRSTVGGGGWTEAFF. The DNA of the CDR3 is TGTGCCAGCAGATCTACCGTGGGGGGGGGAGGTTGGACTGAAGCTTTCTTT.

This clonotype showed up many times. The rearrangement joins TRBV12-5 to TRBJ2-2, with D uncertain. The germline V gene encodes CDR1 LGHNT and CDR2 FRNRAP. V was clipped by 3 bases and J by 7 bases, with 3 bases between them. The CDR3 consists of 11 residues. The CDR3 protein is CASGLNGELFF. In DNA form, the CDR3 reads TGTGCTAGTGGTTTAAACGGGGAGCTGTTTTTT.

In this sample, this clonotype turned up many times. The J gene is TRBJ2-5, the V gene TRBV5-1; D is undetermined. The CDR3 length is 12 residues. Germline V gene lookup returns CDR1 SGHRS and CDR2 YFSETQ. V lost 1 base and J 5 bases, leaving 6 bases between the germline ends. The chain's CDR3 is CASSLFEETQYF. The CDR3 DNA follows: TGCGCCAGCAGCTTGTTCGAGGAGACCCAGTACTTC.

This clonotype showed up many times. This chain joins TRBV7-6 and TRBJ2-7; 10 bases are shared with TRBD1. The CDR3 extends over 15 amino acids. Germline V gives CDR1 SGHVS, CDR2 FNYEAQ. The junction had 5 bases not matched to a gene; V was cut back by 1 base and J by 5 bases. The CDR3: CASSLGDRGWNEQYV. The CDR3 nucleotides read TGTGCCAGCAGCTTAGGGGACAGGGGATGGAACGAGCAGTACGTC.

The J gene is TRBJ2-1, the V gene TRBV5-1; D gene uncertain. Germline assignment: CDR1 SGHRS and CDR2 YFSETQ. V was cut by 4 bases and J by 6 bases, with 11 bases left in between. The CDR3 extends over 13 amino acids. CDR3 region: CASSRPTVNEQFF. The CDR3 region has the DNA TGCGCCAGCAGCAGACCCACCGTCAATGAGCAGTTCTTC.

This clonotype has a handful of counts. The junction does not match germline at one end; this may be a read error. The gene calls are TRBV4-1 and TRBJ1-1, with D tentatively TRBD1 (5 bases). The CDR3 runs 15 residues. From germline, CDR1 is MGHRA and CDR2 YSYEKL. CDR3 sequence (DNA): TGTGCCAGCAGCCAAGATAAGGGGTGGGCCACTGAAGCTTTCTTT. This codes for CASSQDKGWATEAFF.

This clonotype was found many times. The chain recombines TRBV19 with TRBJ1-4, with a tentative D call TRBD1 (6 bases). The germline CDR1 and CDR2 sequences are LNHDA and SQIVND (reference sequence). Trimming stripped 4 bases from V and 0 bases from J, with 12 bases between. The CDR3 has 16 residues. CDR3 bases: TGTGCCAGTAGTAGCGGGACAAAGACAACTAATGAAAAACTGTTTTTT. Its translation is CASSSGTKTTNEKLFF.

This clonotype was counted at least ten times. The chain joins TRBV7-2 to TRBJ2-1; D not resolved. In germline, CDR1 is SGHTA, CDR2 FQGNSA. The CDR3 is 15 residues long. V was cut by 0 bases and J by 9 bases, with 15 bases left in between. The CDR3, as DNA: TGTGCCAGCAGCTTAGCGATAGAGCGAGCAGGTGAGCAGTTCTTC. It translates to CASSLAIERAGEQFF.

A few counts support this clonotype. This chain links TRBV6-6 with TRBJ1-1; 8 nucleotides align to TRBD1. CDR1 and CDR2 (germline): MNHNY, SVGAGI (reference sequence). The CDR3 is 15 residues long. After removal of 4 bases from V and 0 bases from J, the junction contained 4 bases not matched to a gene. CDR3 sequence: CASSLTGALNTEAFF. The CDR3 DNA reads TGTGCCAGCAGTTTGACAGGGGCCCTGAACACTGAAGCTTTCTTT.

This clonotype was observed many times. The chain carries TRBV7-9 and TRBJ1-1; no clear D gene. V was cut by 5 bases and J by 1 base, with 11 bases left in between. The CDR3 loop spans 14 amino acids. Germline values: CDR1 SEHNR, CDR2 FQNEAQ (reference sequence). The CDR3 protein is CASSPAWENTEAFF. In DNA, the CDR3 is TGTGCCAGCAGCCCCGCGTGGGAGAACACTGAAGCTTTCTTT.

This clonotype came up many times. The chain's CDR3 is CASSPVQGRSLADTQYF. The CDR3 DNA is TGTGCCAGCTCACCAGTCCAGGGGAGGTCCCTTGCGGATACGCAGTATTTT. The chain has TRBV18 and TRBJ2-3; D may match TRBD1 or TRBD2 (6 bases each). This CDR3 has 17 residues. Deletions cut 2 bases from V and 6 bases from J, with 21 bases between. CDR1 is KGHSH and CDR2 is LQKENI in the germline V gene.